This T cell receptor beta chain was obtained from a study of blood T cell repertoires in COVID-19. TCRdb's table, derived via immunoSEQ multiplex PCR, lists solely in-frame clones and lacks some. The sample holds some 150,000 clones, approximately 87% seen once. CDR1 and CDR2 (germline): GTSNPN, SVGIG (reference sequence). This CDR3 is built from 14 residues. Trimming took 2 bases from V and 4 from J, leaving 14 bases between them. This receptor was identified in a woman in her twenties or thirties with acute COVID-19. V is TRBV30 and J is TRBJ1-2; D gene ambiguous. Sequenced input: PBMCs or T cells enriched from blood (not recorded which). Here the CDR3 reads CAWSFSGYGYGYTF. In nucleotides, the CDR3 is TGTGCCTGGAGTTTCTCAGGCTATGGCTATGGCTACACCTTC.